The next 12 T cell receptor beta chains were all read from a single sample in a study of identical twins. TCRdb re-called the 5' RACE reads with MiXCR, one entry per CDR3 protein. The sample yields fewer than 650,000 distinct CDR3 sequences, approximately 10% seen once. These data are also associated with another study on yellow fever vaccine responses in identical twins.

Sequencing was done on a sample of PBMCs. The receptors stem from a woman aged 18-35 years in good health.

This clonotype was found many times. The rearrangement links TRBV4-1 to TRBJ2-6; tentatively, D is TRBD1 (5 bases). The CDR3 is 16 amino acids. Trimming stripped 4 bases from V and 0 bases from J, with 10 bases between. Looked up from germline, CDR1 is MGHRA and CDR2 is YSYEKL. The CDR3 DNA reads as TGCGCCAGCAGCCTTCCAGGGAACTCTGGGGCCAACGTCCTGACTTTC. This translates into CASSLPGNSGANVLTF.

Ten or more counts support this clonotype. This rearrangement joins TRBV28 to TRBJ1-1; the D gene is possibly TRBD1 (5 bases). The length of the CDR3 is 12 residues. Germline lookup yields CDR1 MDHEN and CDR2 SYDVKM. The V gene lost 8 bases and the J gene lost 3 bases, with 10 bases spanning the gap. CDR3: CASGQGYTEAFF. CDR3 in DNA: TGTGCCAGCGGTCAGGGATACACTGAAGCTTTCTTT.

This clonotype was counted many times. The J gene is TRBJ2-7, the V gene TRBV4-3; 8 nucleotides align to TRBD1. The trim removed 1 base at V and 2 bases at J, leaving 1 base unmatched. CDR1 LGHNA and CDR2 YSLEER come from the germline V gene. The CDR3 runs 14 residues. In DNA form, the CDR3 reads TGCGCCAGCAGCCAAGGGACAGGGACCTACGAGCAGTACTTC. This translates into CASSQGTGTYEQYF.

This clonotype occurred many times. This chain uses TRBV4-2 with TRBJ2-7, with D possibly being TRBD2 (6 bases). V was shortened by 0 bases and J by 2 bases, with 26 bases between the two germline ends. The V gene's germline CDR1 is LGHNA and CDR2 YNFKEQ. This CDR3 contains 20 residues. CDR3: CASSQDLGDWSLSGTYEQYF. CDR3 in DNA: TGTGCCAGCAGCCAAGATTTAGGGGACTGGTCCCTTTCGGGAACCTACGAGCAGTACTTC.

The V and J genes are TRBV28 and TRBJ2-5; D is undetermined. This CDR3 is built from 12 residues. V gave up 5 bases and J gave up 1 base, with 5 bases separating them. CDR1 and CDR2 (germline): MDHEN, SYDVKM. CDR3 coding DNA: TGTGCCAGCAGTATCAGCCAAGAGACCCAGTACTTC. Protein sequence: CASSISQETQYF. The whole variable domain, remainder taken from reference TRBV28 and TRBJ2-5, is DVKVTQSSRYLVKRTGEKVFLECVQDMDHENMFWYRQDPGLGLRLIYFSYDVKMKEKGDIPEGYSVSREKKERFSLILESASTNQTSMYLCASSISQETQYFGPGTRLLVL.

This clonotype was counted between two and nine times. The chain couples TRBV9 to TRBJ1-4, with D perhaps matching TRBD1 (6 bases). V shed 0 bases and J shed 7 bases, with 13 bases lying between them. CDR1 is SGDLS and CDR2 is YYNGEE in the germline V gene. The CDR3 totals 15 residues. The CDR3 spells CASSVADRRGEKLFF. DNA of the CDR3: TGTGCCAGCAGCGTAGCGGACAGACGGGGTGAAAAACTGTTTTTT.

This clonotype showed up many times. The chain is built from TRBV3-1 and TRBJ2-3; no clear D. The CDR3 is made up of 15 amino acids. Germline-derived CDR1 and CDR2 are LGHDT and YNNKEL (reference sequence). Trimming took 2 bases from V and 4 from J, leaving 13 bases between them. CDR3 DNA sequence: TGTGCCAGCAGCCAAAACGCCGGTCCCGCAGATACGCAGTATTTT. This gives the protein CASSQNAGPADTQYF.

This clonotype has more than one count but fewer than ten. The chain links TRBV7-9 to TRBJ2-7, with D possibly TRBD2 on 6 matching bases. V was cut by 1 base and J by 6 bases, with 16 bases left in between. Germline V gene data show CDR1 as SEHNR and CDR2 as FQNEAQ (reference sequence). The CDR3 runs to 15 residues. The CDR3 protein is CASSLEGRERGEQYF. In nucleotides, the CDR3 is TGTGCCAGCAGCTTAGAGGGACGGGAGAGGGGCGAGCAGTACTTC.

This clonotype occurred many times. The rearrangement uses TRBV4-1 and TRBJ2-2; D is perhaps TRBD2 (5 bases). The CDR3 is 14 residues long. V was cut by 5 bases and J by 5 bases, with 12 bases left in between. Germline V gene sequence: CDR1 MGHRA, CDR2 YSYEKL. DNA for the CDR3: TGCGCCAGCAGCGGACTGACCAGAACCGGGGAGCTGTTTTTT. It translates to CASSGLTRTGELFF.

This clonotype was detected a few times. The V and J genes are TRBV27 and TRBJ2-5; 7 bases agree with TRBD2. Trimming cost V 5 bases and J 5 bases; bases outside gene matches: 8. The CDR3 length is 14 residues. Germline V lookup: CDR1 MNHEY, CDR2 SMNVEV (reference sequence). The DNA of the CDR3 is TGTGCCAGCAGTGGGGGGGAGGGTTGGGAGACCCAGTACTTC. Its translation: CASSGGEGWETQYF.

In its sample, this clonotype was seen many times. J is TRBJ2-1 and V is TRBV12-3 or TRBV12-4, with 12 positions matching TRBD2. Trimming took 5 bases from V and 5 from J; bases not matched to a gene: 10. This CDR3 has 17 residues. CDR3 DNA: TGTGCCAGCAGTCCCTGGATGACTAGCGGGAGCAACAATGAGCAGTTCTTC. It encodes CASSPWMTSGSNNEQFF.

This clonotype was seen a handful of times. The chain employs TRBV6-5 and TRBJ1-2; D unresolved. With 2 bases removed from V and 0 bases from J, the gap between germline ends came to 7 bases. This CDR3 is 14 amino acids long. In germline, CDR1 is MNHEY, CDR2 SVGAGI. CDR3 region: CASSYPGSNYGYTF. DNA of the CDR3: TGTGCCAGCAGTTACCCGGGTTCTAACTATGGCTACACCTTC.